These T cell receptor beta chains were read from a single sample in a study of blood T cell repertoires in COVID-19. TCRdb's copy holds only in-frame clones and misses some; the assay was immunoSEQ multiplex PCR. The repertoire holds around 280,000 clones, with roughly 87% as singletons. Sequenced input: peripheral blood. Every receptor here comes from a woman aged 45-59 years who had recovered from COVID-19. Both conserved end residues are trimmed from each CDR3.

cdr3_length: 15; v_call: TRBV5-4; cdr3_aa: ASSHPPPRDSNNEQF
cdr3_length: 12; v_call: TRBV19; cdr3_aa: ASSRQGAAHEQF
cdr3_length: 12; v_call: TRBV6-6; cdr3_aa: ASSYAGGFGEQY
cdr3_length: 11; v_call: TRBV28; cdr3_aa: ASSLFATVEAF
cdr3_length: 14; v_call: TRBV11-2; cdr3_aa: ASRGTGALVNEKLF
cdr3_length: 11; v_call: TRBV29-1; cdr3_aa: SGLGQSSYEQY
cdr3_length: 13; v_call: TRBV6-5; cdr3_aa: ASTTSGANTGELF
cdr3_length: 13; v_call: TRBV19; cdr3_aa: ASSVTGTGNQPQH
cdr3_length: 16; v_call: TRBV7-2; cdr3_aa: ASSLARLGGSSSYEQY
cdr3_length: 13; v_call: TRBV5-5; cdr3_aa: ASSLEPGGNQPQH
cdr3_length: 13; v_call: TRBV5-6; cdr3_aa: ASSLQGQWYNEQF
cdr3_length: 12; v_call: TRBV6-5; cdr3_aa: ARGGPLRNQPQH
cdr3_length: 12; v_call: TRBV6-5; cdr3_aa: ATLTGYSGNTIY
cdr3_length: 13; v_call: TRBV19; cdr3_aa: ASSIGRQYTDTQY
cdr3_length: 15; v_call: TRBV5-4; cdr3_aa: ASSAFLAGGGTDTQY
cdr3_length: 11; v_call: TRBV12-3/TRBV12-4; cdr3_aa: ASSFGTGGGYT
cdr3_length: 12; v_call: TRBV27; cdr3_aa: ASSSIVAPYEQY
cdr3_length: 11; v_call: TRBV19; cdr3_aa: ASSIQGNYGYT
cdr3_length: 10; v_call: TRBV30; cdr3_aa: AWPWGGDEQY
cdr3_length: 12; v_call: TRBV5-8; cdr3_aa: ASSFGLADNEQF
cdr3_length: 11; v_call: TRBV12-3/TRBV12-4; cdr3_aa: ASSLRRGYGYT
cdr3_length: 13; v_call: TRBV5-6; cdr3_aa: ASTESPGRAYEQY
cdr3_length: 14; v_call: TRBV6-6; cdr3_aa: ASRSWTSGGAGEQF
cdr3_length: 12; v_call: TRBV5-1; cdr3_aa: ASSTGRGDEKLF
cdr3_length: 13; v_call: TRBV7-2; cdr3_aa: ASSSYPGSYNEQF
cdr3_length: 12; v_call: TRBV6-5; cdr3_aa: ASSLQGTTDTQY
cdr3_length: 15; v_call: TRBV9; cdr3_aa: ASSVGLLLAVDNEQF
cdr3_length: 13; v_call: TRBV4-3; cdr3_aa: ASSQRTPGSSEAF
cdr3_length: 13; v_call: TRBV7-9; cdr3_aa: ASSSWRGMDTEAF
cdr3_length: 13; v_call: TRBV5-1; cdr3_aa: ASSSSGSGLETQY
cdr3_length: 13; v_call: TRBV4-1; cdr3_aa: ASSLTQGENTEAF
cdr3_length: 10; v_call: TRBV29-1; cdr3_aa: SVEKTPVEAF
cdr3_length: 14; v_call: TRBV11-1; cdr3_aa: ASSSPQGARYNEQF
cdr3_length: 11; v_call: TRBV7-9; cdr3_aa: ASTGRGPYEQY
cdr3_length: 11; v_call: TRBV10-3; cdr3_aa: AISGEDKGGYT
cdr3_length: 13; v_call: TRBV7-2; cdr3_aa: ASSLAAGNQETQY
cdr3_length: 12; v_call: TRBV27; cdr3_aa: ASSSGTGNKPQH
cdr3_length: 10; v_call: TRBV2; cdr3_aa: ASSRRGNGYT
cdr3_length: 10; v_call: TRBV12-3/TRBV12-4; cdr3_aa: ASSKDRSELF
cdr3_length: 11; v_call: TRBV27; cdr3_aa: AIRGHTNTEAF
cdr3_length: 12; v_call: TRBV7-7; cdr3_aa: ASSSTSAGGELF
cdr3_length: 12; v_call: TRBV18; cdr3_aa: ASSEDRTGNTIY
cdr3_length: 13; v_call: TRBV9; cdr3_aa: ASSVATGRLDEQY
cdr3_length: 11; v_call: TRBV5-6; cdr3_aa: ASNRDRDEKLF
cdr3_length: 15; v_call: TRBV15; cdr3_aa: ATSRDWPDFMNTEAF
cdr3_length: 12; v_call: TRBV19; cdr3_aa: ASSMGQTSWGAF
cdr3_length: 10; v_call: TRBV7-2; cdr3_aa: ASNAGGYGYT
cdr3_length: 13; v_call: TRBV27; cdr3_aa: ASSLDRGLYNEQF
cdr3_length: 14; v_call: TRBV18; cdr3_aa: ASSQRTSGAQETQY
cdr3_length: 14; v_call: TRBV9; cdr3_aa: ASSLQKNSGANVLT
cdr3_length: 13; v_call: TRBV19; cdr3_aa: ASSTSQGGQETQY
cdr3_length: 12; v_call: TRBV23-1; cdr3_aa: ASLPGQGIYEQY
cdr3_length: 14; v_call: TRBV19; cdr3_aa: ASSIRGAGVKDTQY
cdr3_length: 12; v_call: TRBV18; cdr3_aa: ASSPSLGENEQF
cdr3_length: 12; v_call: TRBV6-5; cdr3_aa: ASRGRIPSYEQY
cdr3_length: 11; v_call: TRBV10-2; cdr3_aa: ASKGTGYTEAF
cdr3_length: 13; v_call: TRBV6-5; cdr3_aa: ASRRGGSAATEAF
cdr3_length: 12; v_call: TRBV7-2; cdr3_aa: ASSLEEGYYGYT
cdr3_length: 14; v_call: TRBV9; cdr3_aa: ASSVDFSRGTGELF
cdr3_length: 14; v_call: TRBV24-1; cdr3_aa: ATSDLAGSHTDTQY